This passage covers 5 T cell receptor beta chains from one sample sequenced in a study of CXCR3-negative and CXCR3-positive naive CD8 T cells. It was by 5' RACE with UMI labels that the TRB cDNA libraries were prepared. After re-calling the 5' RACE reads, TCRdb lists one entry per CDR3 protein, DNA absent. This sample's table has about 38,000 distinct CDR3 sequences. The sequenced sample consisted of memory CD8+ T cells from blood. The receptors shown here come from a human donor in good health. Some clones in this sample may be carry-over from other donors' samples.

In terms of frequency, this clonotype is medium-sized. The chain recombines TRBV20-1 with TRBJ2-7; as DNA is missing, the TRBD2 call by TCRdb cannot be tested. CDR1 is DFQATT and CDR2 is SNEGSKA in the germline V gene (reference sequence). The CDR3 is made up of 13 amino acids. CDR3 loop: CSARWDVEYEQYF.

This sequence joins TRBV6-5 and TRBJ2-1; TCRdb's D gene call, TRBD2, goes unchecked for lack of DNA. Germline V gene data show CDR1 as MNHEY and CDR2 as SVGAGI. CDR3 size: 17 residues. The CDR3 is CASSSSGGWGSYNEQFF.

This sequence joins TRBV5-1 and TRBJ2-7. This CDR3 contains 12 residues. Germline-derived CDR1 and CDR2 are SGHRS and YFSETQ. CDR3 residues: CASSLNIYEQYF.

The gene calls are TRBV5-4 and TRBJ2-4. CDR3 length equals 14 residues. The germline V gene encodes CDR1 SGHNT and CDR2 YYREEE (reference sequence). This CDR3 is CASSRMDSKNIQYF.

The V and J genes are TRBV12-2 and TRBJ2-3; lacking DNA, the TRBD1 call made by TCRdb goes unchecked. TRBV12-2 is a recognized pseudogene. There are 14 residues in the CDR3. This chain's CDR3 is CASRIPPPFGTQYF.